The present TCR beta chain was sequenced within a study of T cells in Graves' hyperthyroidism and ophthalmopathy. Each 10 ml fresh peripheral blood draw supplied the PBMCs. What was amplified from RNA transcripts were TCR beta CDR3 regions. The HTBI primer set served for first-round RT-PCR of the TCR CDR3. Via MiXCR, TCRdb re-called the multiplex PCR reads, giving one row per CDR3 protein. The sample includes hundreds of thousands of distinct CDR3 sequences, over 20% of them seen just once. The CDR3 runs 12 residues. V lost 5 bases and J lost 12; bases outside the gene matches: 6. The receptor's source is a young man with Graves' ophthalmopathy. Sequenced: blood. The rearrangement joins TRBV12-3 or TRBV12-4 to TRBJ2-1; the match to TRBD2 covers 8 bases. The CDR3 sequence is CASSTGSGTQFF. The CDR3 nucleotides are TGTGCCAGCAGTACCGGTAGCGGGACGCAGTTCTTC.